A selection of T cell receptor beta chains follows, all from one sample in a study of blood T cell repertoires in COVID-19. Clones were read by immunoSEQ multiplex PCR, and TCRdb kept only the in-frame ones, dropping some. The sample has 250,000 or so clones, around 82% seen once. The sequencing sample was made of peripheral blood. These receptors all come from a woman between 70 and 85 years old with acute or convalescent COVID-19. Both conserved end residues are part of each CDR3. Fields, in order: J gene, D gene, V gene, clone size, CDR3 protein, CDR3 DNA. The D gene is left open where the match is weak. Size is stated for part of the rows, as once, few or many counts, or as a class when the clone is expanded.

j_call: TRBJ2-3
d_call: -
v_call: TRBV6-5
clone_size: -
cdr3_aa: CASRSSREGGTQYF
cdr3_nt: TGTGCCAGCAGATCCTCGCGCGAGGGAGGTACGCAGTATTTT

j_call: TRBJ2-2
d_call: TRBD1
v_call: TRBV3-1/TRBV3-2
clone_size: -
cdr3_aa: CASILGQGGTGELFF
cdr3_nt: TGTGCCAGCATCTTAGGACAGGGCGGCACCGGGGAGCTGTTTTTT

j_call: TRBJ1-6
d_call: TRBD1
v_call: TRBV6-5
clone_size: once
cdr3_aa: CASSYGTGTGVPLHF
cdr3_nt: TGTGCCAGCAGTTACGGGACAGGGACCGGGGTACCCCTCCACTTT

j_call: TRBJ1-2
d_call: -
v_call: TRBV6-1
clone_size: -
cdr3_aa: CASSEEIGYGYTF
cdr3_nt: TGTGCCAGCAGTGAGGAGATCGGCTATGGCTACACCTTC

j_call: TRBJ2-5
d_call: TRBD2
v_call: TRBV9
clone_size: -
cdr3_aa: CASSAAPLAGKETQYF
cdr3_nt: TGTGCCAGCAGCGCCGCCCCTCTAGCGGGGAAAGAGACCCAGTACTTC

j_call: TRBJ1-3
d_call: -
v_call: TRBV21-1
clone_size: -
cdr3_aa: CASLPGDPGNTIYF
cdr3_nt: TGTGCCAGCCTTCCAGGGGACCCTGGAAACACCATATATTTT

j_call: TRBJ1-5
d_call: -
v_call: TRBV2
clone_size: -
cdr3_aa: CASSDEYQPQHF
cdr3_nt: TGTGCCAGCAGTGACGAGTATCAGCCCCAGCATTTT

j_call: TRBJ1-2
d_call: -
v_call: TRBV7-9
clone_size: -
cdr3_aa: CASTPGQFNYGYTF
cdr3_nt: TGTGCCAGCACCCCCGGACAGTTCAACTATGGCTACACCTTC

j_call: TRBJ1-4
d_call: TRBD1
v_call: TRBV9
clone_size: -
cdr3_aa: CASSVSLMTGSDEKLFF
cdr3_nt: TGTGCCAGCAGCGTCTCTCTAATGACAGGGTCGGATGAAAAACTGTTTTTT

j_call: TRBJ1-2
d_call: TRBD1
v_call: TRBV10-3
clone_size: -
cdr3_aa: CAISEVEQGAEGYTF
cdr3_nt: TGTGCCATCAGTGAAGTCGAACAGGGGGCAGAAGGCTACACCTTC

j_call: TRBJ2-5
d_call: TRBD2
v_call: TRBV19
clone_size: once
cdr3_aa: CASSIMAGGQETQYF
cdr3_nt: TGTGCCAGTAGTATTATGGCGGGGGGACAAGAGACCCAGTACTTC

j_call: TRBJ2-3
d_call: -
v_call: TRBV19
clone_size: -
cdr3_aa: CASTTGRRAGSTQYF
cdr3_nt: TGTGCCAGTACCACGGGTAGGAGGGCCGGCAGTACGCAGTATTTT

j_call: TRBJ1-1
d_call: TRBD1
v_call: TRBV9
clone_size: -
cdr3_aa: CASSEEKQWSRGRDTEAFF
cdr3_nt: TGTGCCAGCAGCGAGGAAAAGCAATGGAGCAGGGGGCGGGACACTGAAGCTTTCTTT

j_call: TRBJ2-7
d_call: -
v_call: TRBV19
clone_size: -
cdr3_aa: CASSIGQGTAYEQYF
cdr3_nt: TGTGCCAGTAGTATAGGCCAGGGCACTGCCTACGAGCAGTACTTC

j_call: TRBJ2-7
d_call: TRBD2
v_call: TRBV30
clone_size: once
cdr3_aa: CASTRGTSYEQYF
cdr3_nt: TGTGCCTCGACGCGGGGGACCTCCTACGAGCAGTACTTC

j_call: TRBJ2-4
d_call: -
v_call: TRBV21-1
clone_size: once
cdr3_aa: CASSNDLSRVFLNIQYF
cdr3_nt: TGTGCCAGCAGCAACGATTTGTCCAGGGTCTTCTTAAACATTCAGTACTTC

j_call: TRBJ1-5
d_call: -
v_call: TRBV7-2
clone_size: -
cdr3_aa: CASSTRPQGPQPQHF
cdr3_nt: TGTGCCAGCAGCACGCGCCCCCAGGGGCCTCAGCCCCAGCATTTT

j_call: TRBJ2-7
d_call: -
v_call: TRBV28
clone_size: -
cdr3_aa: CASSLGGGYEQYF
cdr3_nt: TGTGCCAGCAGTTTGGGAGGGGGCTACGAGCAGTACTTC

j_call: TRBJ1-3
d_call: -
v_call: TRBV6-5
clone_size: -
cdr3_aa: CASSPMGGNTIYF
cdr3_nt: TGTGCCAGCAGTCCCATGGGCGGGAACACCATATATTTT

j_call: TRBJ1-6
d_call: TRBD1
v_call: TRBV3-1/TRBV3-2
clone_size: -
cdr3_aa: CASSPGQGRRSSYNSPLHF
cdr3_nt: TGTGCCAGCAGCCCCGGACAGGGGCGCCGGAGCTCCTATAATTCACCCCTCCACTTT

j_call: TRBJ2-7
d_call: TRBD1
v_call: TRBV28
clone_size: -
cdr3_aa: CASEGQGYEQYF
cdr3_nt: TGTGCCAGCGAGGGACAGGGTTACGAGCAGTACTTC

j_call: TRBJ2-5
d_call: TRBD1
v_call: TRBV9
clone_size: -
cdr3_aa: CASSVQGVAETQYF
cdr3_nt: TGTGCCAGCAGCGTACAGGGGGTAGCGGAGACCCAGTACTTC

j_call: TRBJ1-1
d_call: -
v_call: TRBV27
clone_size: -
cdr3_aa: CATSGQWNTEAFF
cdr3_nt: TGTGCCACCTCCGGACAGTGGAACACTGAAGCTTTCTTT

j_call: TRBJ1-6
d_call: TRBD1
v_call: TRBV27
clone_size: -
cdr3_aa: CASTGQGNSPLHF
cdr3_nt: TGTGCCAGCACCGGACAGGGTAATTCACCCCTCCACTTT

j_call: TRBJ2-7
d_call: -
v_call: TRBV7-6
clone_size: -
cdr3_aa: CASSGKTGSSYEQYF
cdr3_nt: TGTGCCAGCAGTGGGAAAACAGGAAGCTCCTACGAGCAGTACTTC

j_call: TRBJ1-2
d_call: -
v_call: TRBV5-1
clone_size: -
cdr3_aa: CASSPDSYGYTF
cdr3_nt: TGCGCCAGCAGCCCGGACAGCTATGGCTACACCTTC

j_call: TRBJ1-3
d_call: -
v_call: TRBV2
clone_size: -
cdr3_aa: CASRPQETYSGNTIYF
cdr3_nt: TGTGCCAGCAGGCCGCAGGAAACCTACTCTGGAAACACCATATATTTT

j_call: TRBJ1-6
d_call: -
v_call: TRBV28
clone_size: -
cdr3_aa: CASSSGEGSYNSPLHF
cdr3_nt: TGTGCCAGCAGTTCGGGGGAGGGCTCCTATAATTCACCCCTCCACTTT

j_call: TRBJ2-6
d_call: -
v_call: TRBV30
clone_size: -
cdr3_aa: CAWSLSGSANVLTF
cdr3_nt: TGTGCCTGGAGTTTATCCGGGTCGGCCAACGTCCTGACTTTC

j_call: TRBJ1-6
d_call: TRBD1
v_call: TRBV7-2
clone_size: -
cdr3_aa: CASSSNRDRVNNSPLHF
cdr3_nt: TGTGCCAGCAGCTCGAACCGGGACAGGGTGAATAATTCACCCCTCCACTTT

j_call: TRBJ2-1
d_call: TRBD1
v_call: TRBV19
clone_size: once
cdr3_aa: CASSMGTGNYNEQFF
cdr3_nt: TGTGCCAGTAGTATGGGGACAGGGAACTACAATGAGCAGTTCTTC

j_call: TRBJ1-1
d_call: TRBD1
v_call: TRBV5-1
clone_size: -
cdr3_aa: CASSPYRQGNTEAFF
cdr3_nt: TGCGCCAGCAGTCCCTATAGACAGGGGAACACTGAAGCTTTCTTT

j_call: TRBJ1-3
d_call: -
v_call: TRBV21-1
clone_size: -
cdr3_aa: CASSKDRAYSGNTIYF
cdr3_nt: TGTGCCAGCAGCAAGGACAGGGCATACTCTGGAAACACCATATATTTT

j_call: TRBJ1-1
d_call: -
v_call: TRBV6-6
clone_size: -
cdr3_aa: CASTRTAMNTEAFF
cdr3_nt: TGTGCCAGCACCCGGACAGCCATGAACACTGAAGCTTTCTTT

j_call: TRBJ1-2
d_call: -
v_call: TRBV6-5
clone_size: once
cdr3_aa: CASSYSTQTYGYTF
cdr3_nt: TGTGCCAGCAGTTACTCGACACAGACCTATGGCTACACCTTC

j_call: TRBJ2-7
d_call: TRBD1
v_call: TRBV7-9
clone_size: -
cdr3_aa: CASSLASGQGSSEQYF
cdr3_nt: TGTGCCAGCAGCTTAGCGTCCGGACAGGGATCGAGTGAGCAGTACTTC

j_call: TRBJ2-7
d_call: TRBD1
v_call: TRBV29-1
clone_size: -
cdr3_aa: CSVGGQGTYEQYF
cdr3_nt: TGCAGCGTTGGGGGACAGGGTACCTACGAGCAGTACTTC

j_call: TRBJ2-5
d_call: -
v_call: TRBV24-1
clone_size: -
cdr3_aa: CATSDPVARETQYF
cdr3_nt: TGTGCCACCAGTGACCCAGTAGCCCGGGAGACCCAGTACTTC

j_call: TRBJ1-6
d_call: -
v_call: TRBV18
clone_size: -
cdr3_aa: CASSPGRREWINSPLHF
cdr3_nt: TGTGCCAGCTCACCTGGCAGGCGTGAGTGGATAAATTCACCCCTCCACTTT

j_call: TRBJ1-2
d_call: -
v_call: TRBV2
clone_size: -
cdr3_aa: CASSAGGPPGGYTF
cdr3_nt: TGTGCCAGCAGCGCGGGCGGGCCGCCGGGGGGCTACACCTTC

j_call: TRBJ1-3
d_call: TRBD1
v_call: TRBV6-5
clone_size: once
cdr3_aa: CASRTGAGNTIYF
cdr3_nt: TGTGCCAGCAGGACAGGGGCAGGAAACACCATATATTTT

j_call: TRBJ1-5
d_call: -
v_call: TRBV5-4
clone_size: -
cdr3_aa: CASKFRDKVNQPQHF
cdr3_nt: TGTGCCAGCAAATTCCGGGACAAAGTAAATCAGCCCCAGCATTTT

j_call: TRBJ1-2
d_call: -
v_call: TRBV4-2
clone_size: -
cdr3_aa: CASSQELALYGYTF
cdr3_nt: TGTGCCAGCAGCCAAGAACTCGCCCTCTATGGCTACACCTTC

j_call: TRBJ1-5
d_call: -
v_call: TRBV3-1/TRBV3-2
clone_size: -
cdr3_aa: CASSQDRGIGGPGQPQHF
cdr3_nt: TGTGCCAGCAGCCAAGATCGAGGTATCGGGGGGCCCGGGCAGCCCCAGCATTTT

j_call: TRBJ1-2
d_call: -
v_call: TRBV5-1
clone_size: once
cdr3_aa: CASSLVGGRDYGYTF
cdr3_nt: TGCGCCAGCAGCTTGGTCGGGGGACGGGACTATGGCTACACCTTC

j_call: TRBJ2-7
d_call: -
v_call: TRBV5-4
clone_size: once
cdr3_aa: CASSPQGPIYEQYF
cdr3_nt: TGTGCCAGCAGCCCACAGGGACCGATATACGAGCAGTACTTC

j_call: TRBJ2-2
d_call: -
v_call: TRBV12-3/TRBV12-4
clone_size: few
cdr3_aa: CASRSSGELFF
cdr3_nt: TGTGCCAGCCGCTCCAGCGGGGAGCTGTTTTTT

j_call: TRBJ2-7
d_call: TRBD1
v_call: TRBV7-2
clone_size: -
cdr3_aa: CASSLDRGRAGGEQYF
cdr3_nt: TGTGCCAGCAGCTTGGACAGGGGGCGAGCGGGGGGCGAGCAGTACTTC

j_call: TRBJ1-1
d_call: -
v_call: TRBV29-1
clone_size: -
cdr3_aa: CSVPSDTDTEAFF
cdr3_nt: TGCAGCGTTCCATCGGACACCGACACTGAAGCTTTCTTT